What follows describes a single T cell receptor (beta chain). V lost 5 bases to trimming and J lost 4 bases; unmatched junction nucleotides: 7. This CDR3 is 15 amino acids long. CDR1 and CDR2 (germline): SEHNR, FQNEAQ (reference sequence). The data belong to a study of blood T cell repertoires in COVID-19. Data came from immunoSEQ multiplex PCR; TCRdb stores just in-frame clones and leaves some out. The sample holds tens of thousands of clones, 89% seen once. The sequenced sample was peripheral blood. The chain links TRBV7-9 to TRBJ1-2; 10 bases map to TRBD1. This TCR came from a man between 45 and 60 years old with COVID-19, enrolled during active disease. DNA for the CDR3: TGTGCCAGCAGCCCGGGGACAGGGGCCCTCTATGGCTACACCTTC. Its translation: CASSPGTGALYGYTF.